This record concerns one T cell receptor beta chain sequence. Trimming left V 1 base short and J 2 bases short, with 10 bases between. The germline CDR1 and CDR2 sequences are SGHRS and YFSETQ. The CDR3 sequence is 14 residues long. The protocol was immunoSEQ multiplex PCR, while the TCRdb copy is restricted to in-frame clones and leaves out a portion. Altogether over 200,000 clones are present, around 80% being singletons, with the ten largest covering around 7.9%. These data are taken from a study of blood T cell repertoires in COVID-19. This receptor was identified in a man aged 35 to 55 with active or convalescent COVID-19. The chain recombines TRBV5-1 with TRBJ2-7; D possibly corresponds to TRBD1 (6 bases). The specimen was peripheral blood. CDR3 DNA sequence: TGCGCCAGCAGCTTGTTTCAGGGGCCCTACGAGCAGTACTTC. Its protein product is CASSLFQGPYEQYF.